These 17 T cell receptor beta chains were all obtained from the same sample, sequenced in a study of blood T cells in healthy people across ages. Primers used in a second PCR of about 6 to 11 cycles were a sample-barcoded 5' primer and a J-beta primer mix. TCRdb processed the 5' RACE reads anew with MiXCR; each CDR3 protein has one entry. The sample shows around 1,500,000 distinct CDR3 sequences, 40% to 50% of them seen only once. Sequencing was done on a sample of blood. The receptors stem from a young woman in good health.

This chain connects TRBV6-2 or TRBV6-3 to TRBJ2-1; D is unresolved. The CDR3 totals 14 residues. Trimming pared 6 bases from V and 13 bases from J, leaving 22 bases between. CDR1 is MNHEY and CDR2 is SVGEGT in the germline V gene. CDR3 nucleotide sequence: TGTGCCAGCAGCCCCTCCGTGGTGTTAGAGACCCAGTTCTTC. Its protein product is CASSPSVVLETQFF.

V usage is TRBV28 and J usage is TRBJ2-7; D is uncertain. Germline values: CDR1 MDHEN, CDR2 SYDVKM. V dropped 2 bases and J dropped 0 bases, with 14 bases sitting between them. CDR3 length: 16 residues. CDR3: CASSLPGRFLSYEQYF. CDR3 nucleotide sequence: TGTGCCAGCAGTTTACCTGGACGGTTCCTCTCCTACGAGCAGTACTTC.

The CDR3 here is CASSLGAGQYEQYF. The CDR3 bases are TGTGCCAGCAGTTTAGGAGCGGGACAATACGAGCAGTACTTC. The chain couples TRBV27 to TRBJ2-7; tentative D call: TRBD2 (7 bases). The germline V gene encodes CDR1 MNHEY and CDR2 SMNVEV (reference sequence). CDR3 size: 14 residues. Trimming took off 2 bases at V and 4 bases at J, with 12 bases between the two ends.

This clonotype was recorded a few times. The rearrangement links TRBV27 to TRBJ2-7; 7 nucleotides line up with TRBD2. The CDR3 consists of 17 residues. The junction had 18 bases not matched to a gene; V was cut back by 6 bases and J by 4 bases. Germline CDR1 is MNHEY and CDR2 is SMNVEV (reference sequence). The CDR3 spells CASRRTLAGRVGYEQYF. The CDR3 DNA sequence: TGTGCCAGCAGGCGGACCCTCGCGGGGAGGGTTGGATACGAGCAGTACTTC.

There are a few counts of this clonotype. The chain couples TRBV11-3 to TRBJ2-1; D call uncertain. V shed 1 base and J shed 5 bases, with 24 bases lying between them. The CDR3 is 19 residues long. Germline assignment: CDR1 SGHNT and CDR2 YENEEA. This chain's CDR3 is CASSLGVSIPRSQDNEQFF. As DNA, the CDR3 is TGTGCCAGCAGCTTAGGTGTTAGTATCCCTAGATCCCAAGACAATGAGCAGTTCTTC.

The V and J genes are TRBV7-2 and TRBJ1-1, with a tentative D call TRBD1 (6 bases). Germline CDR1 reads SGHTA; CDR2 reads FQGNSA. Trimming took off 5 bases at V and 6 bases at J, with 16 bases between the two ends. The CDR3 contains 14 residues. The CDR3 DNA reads TGTGCCAGCAGCCAAGGAACAGGGCTCGCTGAAGCTTTCTTT. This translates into CASSQGTGLAEAFF. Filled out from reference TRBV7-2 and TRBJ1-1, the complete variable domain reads GAGVSQSPSNKVTEKGKDVELRCDPISGHTALYWYRQSLGQGLEFLIYFQGNSAPDKSGLPSDRFSAERTGGSVSTLTIQRTQQEDSAVYLCASSQGTGLAEAFFGQGTRLTVV.

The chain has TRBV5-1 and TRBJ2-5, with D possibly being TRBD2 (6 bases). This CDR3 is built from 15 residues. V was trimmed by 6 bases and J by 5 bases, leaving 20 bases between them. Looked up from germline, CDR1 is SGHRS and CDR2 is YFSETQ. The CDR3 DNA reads TGCGCCAGCACCCGATCGACTAGTCATGGGGAGACCCAGTACTTC. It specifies CASTRSTSHGETQYF.

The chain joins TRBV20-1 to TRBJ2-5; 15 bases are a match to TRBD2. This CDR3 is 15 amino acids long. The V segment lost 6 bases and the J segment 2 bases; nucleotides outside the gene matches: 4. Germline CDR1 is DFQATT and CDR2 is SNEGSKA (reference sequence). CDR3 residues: CSAKGTSGRQETQYF. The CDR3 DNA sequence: TGCAGTGCAAAAGGGACTAGCGGGAGGCAAGAGACCCAGTACTTC.

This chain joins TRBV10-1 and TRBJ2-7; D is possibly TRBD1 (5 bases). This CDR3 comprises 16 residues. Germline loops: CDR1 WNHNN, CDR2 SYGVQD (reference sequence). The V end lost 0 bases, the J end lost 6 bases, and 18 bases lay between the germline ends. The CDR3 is CASSESGQGPLSEQYF. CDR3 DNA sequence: TGCGCCAGCAGTGAGTCGGGGCAGGGCCCCCTCTCCGAGCAGTACTTC.

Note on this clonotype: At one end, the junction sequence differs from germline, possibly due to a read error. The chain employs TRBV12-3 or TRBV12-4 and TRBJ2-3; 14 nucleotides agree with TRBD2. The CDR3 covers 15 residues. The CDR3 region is CASSFGLAGGDTKYF. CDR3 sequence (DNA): TGTGCCAGCAGTTTCGGACTAGCGGGAGGAGATACGAAGTATTTT.

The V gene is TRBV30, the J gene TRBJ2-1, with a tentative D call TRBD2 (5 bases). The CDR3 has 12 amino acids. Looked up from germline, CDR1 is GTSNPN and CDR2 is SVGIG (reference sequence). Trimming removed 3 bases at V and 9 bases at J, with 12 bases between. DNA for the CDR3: TGTGCCTGGAGCCGCTCGGCGGGTGAGCAGTTCTTC. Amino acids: CAWSRSAGEQFF.

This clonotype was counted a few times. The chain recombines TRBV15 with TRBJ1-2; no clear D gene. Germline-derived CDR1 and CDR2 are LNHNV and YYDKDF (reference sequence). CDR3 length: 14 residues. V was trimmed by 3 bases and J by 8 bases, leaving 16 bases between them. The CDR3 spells CATSSREEGRGYTF. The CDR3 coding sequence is TGTGCCACCAGCAGTCGCGAGGAGGGAAGGGGCTACACCTTC.

DNA of the CDR3: TGTGCCAGCAGCGTCGACAGGGGCGTCCACGAGCAGTACTTC. Its translation is CASSVDRGVHEQYF. The rearrangement joins TRBV5-6 to TRBJ2-7; 8 positions match TRBD1. V lost 4 bases to trimming and J lost 5 bases; unmatched junction nucleotides: 8. The CDR3 totals 14 residues. Germline V gene sequence: CDR1 SGHDT, CDR2 YYEEEE.

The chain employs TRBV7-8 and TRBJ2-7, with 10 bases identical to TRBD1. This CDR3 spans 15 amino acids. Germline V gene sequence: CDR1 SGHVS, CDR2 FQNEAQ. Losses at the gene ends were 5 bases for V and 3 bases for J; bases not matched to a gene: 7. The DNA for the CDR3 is TGTGCCAGCAGCGACGGACAGGGGGACCTCTACGAGCAGTACTTC. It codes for CASSDGQGDLYEQYF.

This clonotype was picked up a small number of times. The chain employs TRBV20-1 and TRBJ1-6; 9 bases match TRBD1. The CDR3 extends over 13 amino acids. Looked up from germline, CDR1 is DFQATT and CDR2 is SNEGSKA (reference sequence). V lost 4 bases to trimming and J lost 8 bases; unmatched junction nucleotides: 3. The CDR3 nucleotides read TGCAGTGCTACGGACAGGGGCCATTCACCCCTCCACTTT. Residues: CSATDRGHSPLHF.

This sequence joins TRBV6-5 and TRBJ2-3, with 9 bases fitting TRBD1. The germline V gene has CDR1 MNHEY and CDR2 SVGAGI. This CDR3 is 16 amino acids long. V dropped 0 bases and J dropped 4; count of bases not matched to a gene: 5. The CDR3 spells CASSYSGDRASDTQYF. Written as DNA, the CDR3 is TGTGCCAGCAGTTACTCGGGGGACAGGGCATCAGATACGCAGTATTTT.

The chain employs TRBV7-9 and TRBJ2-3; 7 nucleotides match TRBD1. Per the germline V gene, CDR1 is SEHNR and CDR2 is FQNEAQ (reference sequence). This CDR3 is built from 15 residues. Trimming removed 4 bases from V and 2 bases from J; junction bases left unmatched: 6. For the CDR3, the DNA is TGTGCCAGCAGCTCGAACAGGGGTATCACAGATACGCAGTATTTT. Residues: CASSSNRGITDTQYF. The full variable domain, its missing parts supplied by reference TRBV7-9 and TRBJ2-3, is DTGVSQNPRHKITKRGQNVTFRCDPISEHNRLYWYRQTLGQGPEFLTYFQNEAQLEKSRLLSDRFSAERPKGSFSTLEIQRTEQGDSAMYLCASSSNRGITDTQYFGPGTRLTVL.